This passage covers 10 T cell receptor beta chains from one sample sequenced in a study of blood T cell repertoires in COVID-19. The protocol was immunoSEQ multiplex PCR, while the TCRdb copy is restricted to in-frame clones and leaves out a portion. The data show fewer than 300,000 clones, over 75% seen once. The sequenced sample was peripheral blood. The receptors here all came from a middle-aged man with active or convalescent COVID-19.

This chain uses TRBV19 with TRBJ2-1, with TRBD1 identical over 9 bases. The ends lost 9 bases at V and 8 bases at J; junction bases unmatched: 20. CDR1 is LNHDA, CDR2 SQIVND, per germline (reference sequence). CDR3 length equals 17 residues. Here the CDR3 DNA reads TGTGCCAGCCGGAAGTCCGAGGGACAGGGTTCGTATCATGAGCAGTTCTTC. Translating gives CASRKSEGQGSYHEQFF.

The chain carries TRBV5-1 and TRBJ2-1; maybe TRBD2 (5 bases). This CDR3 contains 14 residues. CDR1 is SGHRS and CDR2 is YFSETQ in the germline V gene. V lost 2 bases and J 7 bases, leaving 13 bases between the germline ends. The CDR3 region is CASSFEDFRNEQFF. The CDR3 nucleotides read TGCGCCAGCAGCTTCGAGGACTTCAGAAATGAGCAGTTCTTC.

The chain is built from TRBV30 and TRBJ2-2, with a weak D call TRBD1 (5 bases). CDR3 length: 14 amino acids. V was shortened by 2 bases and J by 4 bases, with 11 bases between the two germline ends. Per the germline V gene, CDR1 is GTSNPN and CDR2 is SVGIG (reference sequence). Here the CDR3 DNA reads TGTGCCTGGAGTAGGGGAAGGGTCACCGGGGAGCTGTTTTTT. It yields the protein CAWSRGRVTGELFF.

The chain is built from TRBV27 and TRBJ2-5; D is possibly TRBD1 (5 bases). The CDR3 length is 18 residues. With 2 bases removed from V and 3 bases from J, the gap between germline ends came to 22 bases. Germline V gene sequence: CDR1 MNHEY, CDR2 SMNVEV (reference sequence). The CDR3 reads CASSLRQPSMFPKETQYF. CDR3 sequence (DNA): TGTGCCAGCAGTTTACGACAGCCATCAATGTTCCCCAAAGAGACCCAGTACTTC.

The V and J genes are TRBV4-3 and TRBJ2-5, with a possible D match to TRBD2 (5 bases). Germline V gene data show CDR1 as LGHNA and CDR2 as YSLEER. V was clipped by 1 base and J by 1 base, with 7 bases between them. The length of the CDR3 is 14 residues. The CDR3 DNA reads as TGCGCCAGCAGCCAAGGGACTGCCCAAGAGACCCAGTACTTC. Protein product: CASSQGTAQETQYF.

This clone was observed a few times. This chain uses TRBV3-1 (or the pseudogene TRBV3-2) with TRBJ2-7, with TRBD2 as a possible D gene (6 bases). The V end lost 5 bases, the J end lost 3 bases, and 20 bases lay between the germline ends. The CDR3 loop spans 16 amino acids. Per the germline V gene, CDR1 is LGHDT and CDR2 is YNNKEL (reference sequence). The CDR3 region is CASSSAAASEGYEQYF. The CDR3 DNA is TGTGCCAGCAGCTCGGCTGCGGCTAGCGAGGGCTACGAGCAGTACTTC.

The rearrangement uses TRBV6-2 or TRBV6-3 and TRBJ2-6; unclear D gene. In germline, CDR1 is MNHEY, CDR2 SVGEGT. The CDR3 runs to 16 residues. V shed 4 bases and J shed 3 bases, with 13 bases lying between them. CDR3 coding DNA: TGTGCCAGCAGTTTGGCCGCCCCCTTTGGGGCCAACGTCCTGACTTTC. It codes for CASSLAAPFGANVLTF.

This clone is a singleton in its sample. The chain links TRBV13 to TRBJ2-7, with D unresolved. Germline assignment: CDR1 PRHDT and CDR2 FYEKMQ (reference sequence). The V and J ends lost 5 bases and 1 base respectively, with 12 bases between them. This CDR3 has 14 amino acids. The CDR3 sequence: CASSPRRFSYEQYF. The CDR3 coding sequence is TGTGCCAGCAGCCCTAGGCGATTTTCCTACGAGCAGTACTTC.

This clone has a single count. CDR3 protein: CASSLRGYEQYF. The CDR3 region has the DNA TGTGCCAGCAGTTTGAGGGGGTACGAGCAGTACTTC. This rearrangement joins TRBV28 to TRBJ2-7, with a weak D call TRBD1 (6 bases). The CDR3 is made up of 12 amino acids. From germline, CDR1 is MDHEN and CDR2 SYDVKM. Trimming took off 3 bases at V and 4 bases at J, with 7 bases between the two ends.

The CDR3 is CASSQVLTSEYNEQFF. In nucleotides, the CDR3 is TGCGCCAGCAGCCAAGTATTGACTAGCGAATACAATGAGCAGTTCTTC. The chain recombines TRBV4-1 with TRBJ2-1; 8 nucleotides match TRBD2. The CDR3 consists of 16 residues. The junction had 6 bases not matched to a gene; V was cut back by 1 base and J by 4 bases. Germline V gene data show CDR1 as MGHRA and CDR2 as YSYEKL.